The 22 T cell receptor beta chains below were found in one sample sequenced in a study of blood T cell repertoires in COVID-19. Method: immunoSEQ multiplex PCR; TCRdb's copy keeps in-frame clones and lacks some. The table shows some 150,000 clones, with roughly 89% occurring only once. Sequencing used peripheral blood. These receptors were collected from a man in his late teens or twenties with active or convalescent COVID-19.

The rearrangement uses TRBV7-2 and TRBJ2-2; 10 positions agree with TRBD2. CDR1 and CDR2 from the germline V gene are SGHTA and FQGNSA. This CDR3 is 16 amino acids long. V trimming: 6 bases; J trimming: 0 bases; junction bases outside the gene matches: 4. The CDR3 nucleotides are TGTGCCAGCAGACCTACTAGCGGGACGAACACCGGGGAGCTGTTTTTT. Translation gives CASRPTSGTNTGELFF.

The chain carries TRBV9 and TRBJ1-2; 8 nucleotides match TRBD1. Germline V gives CDR1 SGDLS, CDR2 YYNGEE. The CDR3 is 13 residues long. J lost 6 bases, V lost 4 bases, and 5 bases had no gene match. CDR3 region: CASSQGQGDGYTF. The DNA of the CDR3 is TGTGCCAGCAGCCAAGGACAGGGTGATGGCTACACCTTC.

This rearrangement joins TRBV11-3 to TRBJ2-2; perhaps TRBD1 as D (6 bases). V lost 5 bases to trimming and J lost 2 bases, with 24 bases between them. CDR3 length: 19 amino acids. CDR1 and CDR2 (germline): SGHNT, YENEEA. The CDR3, as DNA: TGTGCCAGCAGCCCCAACTCAGCCGACCGGGACATAAACACCGGGGAGCTGTTTTTT. Its protein is CASSPNSADRDINTGELFF. The full variable domain, completed using reference TRBV11-3 and TRBJ2-2, is EAGVVQSPRYKIIEKKQPVAFWCNPISGHNTLYWYLQNLGQGPELLIRYENEEAVDDSQLPKDRFSAERLKGVDSTLKIQPAELGDSAVYLCASSPNSADRDINTGELFFGEGSRLTVL.

The chain carries TRBV5-6 and TRBJ1-2, with TRBD1 matching 7 bases. Losses at the gene ends were 3 bases for V and 1 base for J; bases not matched to a gene: 3. Germline CDR1 reads SGHDT; CDR2 reads YYEEEE. The CDR3 has 14 residues. This CDR3 reads CASSYGQDNYGYTF. CDR3 in DNA: TGTGCCAGCAGCTATGGACAGGATAACTATGGCTACACCTTC.

The J gene is TRBJ2-5, the V gene TRBV5-6, with D maybe TRBD1 (6 bases). Trimming left V 0 bases short and J 2 bases short, with 20 bases between. The CDR3 has 18 residues. Germline assignment: CDR1 SGHDT and CDR2 YYEEEE. CDR3 protein: CASSLGWGQGPVQETQYF. CDR3 bases: TGTGCCAGCAGCTTGGGCTGGGGGCAGGGGCCCGTACAAGAGACCCAGTACTTC.

The V and J genes are TRBV9 and TRBJ2-1, with 8 nucleotides matching TRBD1. The CDR3 has 15 residues. CDR1 is SGDLS and CDR2 is YYNGEE in the germline V gene. Trimming cost V 2 bases and J 5 bases; bases outside gene matches: 6. The chain's CDR3 is CASSVGQGHHNEQFF. CDR3 bases: TGTGCCAGCAGCGTCGGACAGGGACACCACAATGAGCAGTTCTTC.

V is TRBV25-1 and J is TRBJ1-3; TRBD1 is a possible D gene (5 bases). Trimming stripped 6 bases from V and 0 bases from J, with 12 bases between. Per the germline V gene, CDR1 is MGHDK and CDR2 is SYGVNS. The CDR3 is 15 amino acids. The CDR3 sequence: CASSLNRGSGNTIYF. Here the CDR3 DNA reads TGTGCCAGCAGCTTGAATAGGGGCTCTGGAAACACCATATATTTT. The full variable domain, its missing parts supplied by reference TRBV25-1 and TRBJ1-3, is EADIYQTPRYLVIGTGKKITLECSQTMGHDKMYWYQQDPGMELHLIHYSYGVNSTEKGDLSSESTVSRIRTEHFPLTLESARPSHTSQYLCASSLNRGSGNTIYFGEGSWLTVV.

The V call is TRBV5-1, the J call TRBJ1-6, with TRBD1 identical over 7 bases. The junction had 3 bases not matched to a gene; V was cut back by 2 bases and J by 7 bases. The CDR3 is 14 amino acids. Per the germline V gene, CDR1 is SGHRS and CDR2 is YFSETQ. CDR3 protein: CASSFTGENSPLHF. The CDR3 DNA reads TGCGCCAGCAGCTTCACAGGGGAGAATTCACCCCTCCACTTT.

The chain links TRBV6-2 or TRBV6-3 to TRBJ1-2, with TRBD1 identical over 11 bases. The CDR3 is 16 amino acids. Germline CDR1 is MNHEY and CDR2 is SVGEGT. The V gene end was trimmed by 5 bases and the J gene end by 5 bases; junction bases not matched to a gene: 10. The CDR3 DNA reads as TGTGCCAGCAGTCCGGGACAGGGGGTCGTAGTTTATGGCTACACCTTC. Translated: CASSPGQGVVVYGYTF.

The chain employs TRBV7-9 and TRBJ2-5; 8 bases are a match to TRBD2. In germline, CDR1 is SEHNR, CDR2 FQNEAQ (reference sequence). The ends lost 1 base at V and 5 bases at J; junction bases unmatched: 9. This CDR3 comprises 16 residues. The CDR3 is CASSLVWGLVGETQYF. CDR3 bases: TGTGCCAGCAGCTTAGTTTGGGGACTAGTCGGGGAGACCCAGTACTTC.

The V and J genes are TRBV19 and TRBJ2-1; 8 nucleotides align to TRBD2. This CDR3 is built from 14 residues. Germline V gene data show CDR1 as LNHDA and CDR2 as SQIVND (reference sequence). V was pared by 2 bases and J by 12 bases, with 9 bases of the junction left unmatched. CDR3 coding DNA: TGTGCCAGTAGTATACGGCGGGAGGCCGCCTTGCAGTTCTTC. Amino acids: CASSIRREAALQFF.

The chain has TRBV29-1 and TRBJ2-1; a possible D gene is TRBD2 (5 bases). V lost 8 bases and J 5 bases, leaving 10 bases between the germline ends. The germline V gene encodes CDR1 SQVTM and CDR2 ANQGSEA. The CDR3 consists of 11 residues. The CDR3 DNA is TGCAGCCTCGAGGGTAACAATGAGCAGTTCTTC. It encodes CSLEGNNEQFF.

V gene TRBV7-2 combines with J gene TRBJ2-5, with 9 bases lining up with TRBD2. V lost 4 bases to trimming and J lost 4 bases; unmatched junction nucleotides: 10. From germline, CDR1 is SGHTA and CDR2 FQGNSA. This CDR3 spans 16 amino acids. CDR3 nucleotide sequence: TGTGCCAGCAGCTGGGTGGGGAGCGGGGGGACAGAGACCCAGTACTTC. This encodes CASSWVGSGGTETQYF.

This clone was seen a single time. The gene calls are TRBV2 and TRBJ1-5; TRBD1 agrees at 7 bases. This CDR3 is built from 17 residues. Germline V gene data show CDR1 as SNHLY and CDR2 as FYNNEI. V was clipped by 2 bases and J by 3 bases; unmatched bases: 10. CDR3 in amino acids: CASSETLQGHHNQPQHF. The DNA of the CDR3 is TGTGCCAGCAGTGAAACCTTACAGGGGCATCACAATCAGCCCCAGCATTTT.

About this clone: The sample contains more than one DNA sequence encoding this CDR3. The gene calls are TRBV7-3 and TRBJ2-1, with a weak D call TRBD2 (6 bases). Trimming stripped 2 bases from V and 0 bases from J, with 11 bases between. The CDR3 runs 16 residues. Germline CDR1 SGHTA, CDR2 FQGTGA. Here the CDR3 DNA reads TGTGCCAGCAGCTTAGGAGGGGCTAGCTCCTACAATGAGCAGTTCTTC. Its translation: CASSLGGASSYNEQFF.

The chain links TRBV11-3 to TRBJ2-5; the D is unclear. V shed 2 bases and J shed 1 base, with 5 bases lying between them. Germline CDR1 SGHNT, CDR2 YENEEA. The CDR3 is 13 amino acids. CDR3 residues: CASSLNSQETQYF. The CDR3 DNA reads TGTGCCAGCAGCTTAAACAGCCAAGAGACCCAGTACTTC.

For the CDR3, the DNA is TGTGCCAGCAACCCGGGACAGGGTACGGTCACTGAAGCTTTCTTT. Its protein is CASNPGQGTVTEAFF. J is TRBJ1-1 and V is TRBV27, with 9 bases identical to TRBD1. CDR1 MNHEY and CDR2 SMNVEV come from the germline V gene (reference sequence). J was trimmed by 4 bases and V by 7 bases; bases with no gene match: 10. The CDR3 spans 15 residues.

V is TRBV6-5 and J is TRBJ1-1; 8 bases are shared with TRBD1. Germline V lookup: CDR1 MNHEY, CDR2 SVGAGI. Trimming removed 6 bases from V and 5 bases from J; junction bases left unmatched: 11. There are 15 residues in the CDR3. The CDR3 is CASSPGGTWLTEAFF. The CDR3 nucleotides are TGTGCCAGCAGCCCAGGGGGCACTTGGCTAACTGAAGCTTTCTTT.

This chain links TRBV5-4 with TRBJ1-2, with D possibly TRBD1 on 5 matching bases. This CDR3 is 14 amino acids long. The V end was cut by 8 bases, the J end by 3 bases, with 17 bases between. Germline V gene lookup returns CDR1 SGHNT and CDR2 YYREEE (reference sequence). The CDR3 sequence is CASTQEGGYYGYTF. The DNA of the CDR3 is TGTGCCAGTACACAGGAGGGAGGGTACTATGGCTACACCTTC.

This clone has only one observation. The V and J genes are TRBV28 and TRBJ1-5, with TRBD1 matching 8 bases. J gave up 9 bases and V 6 bases, and 13 bases lay outside the gene matches. Germline V gene lookup returns CDR1 MDHEN and CDR2 SYDVKM. This CDR3 spans 15 amino acids. The CDR3 sequence is CASRPDREGWWPQHF. DNA for the CDR3: TGTGCCAGCAGGCCGGACAGGGAGGGGTGGTGGCCCCAGCATTTT. Full variable domain (remainder filled in from reference TRBV28 and TRBJ1-5): DVKVTQSSRYLVKRTGEKVFLECVQDMDHENMFWYRQDPGLGLRLIYFSYDVKMKEKGDIPEGYSVSREKKERFSLILESASTNQTSMYLCASRPDREGWWPQHFGDGTRLSIL.

The chain is built from TRBV7-2 and TRBJ2-7, with D tentatively TRBD2 (6 bases). The germline CDR1 and CDR2 sequences are SGHTA and FQGNSA. V lost 2 bases to trimming and J lost 0 bases, with 8 bases between them. The CDR3 has 14 amino acids. The CDR3 nucleotides are TGTGCCAGCAGCTTATGGGACTCCTCCTACGAGCAGTACTTC. Encoded protein: CASSLWDSSYEQYF.

This sequence joins TRBV7-2 and TRBJ1-3; tentatively, D is TRBD1 (5 bases). Trimming cost V 1 base and J 5 bases, with 18 bases left between them. The CDR3 totals 17 residues. The germline CDR1 and CDR2 sequences are SGHTA and FQGNSA. CDR3 residues: CASSLVTGGSLRNTIYF. Written as DNA, the CDR3 is TGTGCCAGCAGCTTAGTTACGGGGGGGAGTCTTCGAAACACCATATATTTT.